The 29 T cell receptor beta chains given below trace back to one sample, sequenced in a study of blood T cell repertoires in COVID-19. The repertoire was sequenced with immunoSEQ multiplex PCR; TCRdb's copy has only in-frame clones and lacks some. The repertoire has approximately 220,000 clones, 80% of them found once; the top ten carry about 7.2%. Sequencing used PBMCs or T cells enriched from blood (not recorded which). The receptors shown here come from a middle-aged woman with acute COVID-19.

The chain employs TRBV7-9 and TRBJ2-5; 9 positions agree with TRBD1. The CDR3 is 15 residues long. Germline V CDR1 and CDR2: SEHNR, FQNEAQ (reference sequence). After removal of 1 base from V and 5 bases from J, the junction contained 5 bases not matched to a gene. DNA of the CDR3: TGTGCCAGCAGCTTAGGGACAGGGGAGATGGAGACCCAGTACTTC. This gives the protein CASSLGTGEMETQYF.

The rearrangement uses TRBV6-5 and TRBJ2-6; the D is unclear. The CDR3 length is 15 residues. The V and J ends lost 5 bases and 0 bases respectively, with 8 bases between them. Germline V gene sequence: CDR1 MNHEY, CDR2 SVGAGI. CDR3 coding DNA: TGTGCCAGCAGTACCCGACTCTCTGGGGCCAACGTCCTGACTTTC. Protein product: CASSTRLSGANVLTF.

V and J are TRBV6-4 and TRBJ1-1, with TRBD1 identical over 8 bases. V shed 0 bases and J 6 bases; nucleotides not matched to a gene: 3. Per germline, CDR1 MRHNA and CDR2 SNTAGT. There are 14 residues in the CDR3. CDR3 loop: CASSDSQGASEAFF. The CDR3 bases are TGTGCCAGCAGTGACTCCCAGGGGGCCTCTGAAGCTTTCTTT.

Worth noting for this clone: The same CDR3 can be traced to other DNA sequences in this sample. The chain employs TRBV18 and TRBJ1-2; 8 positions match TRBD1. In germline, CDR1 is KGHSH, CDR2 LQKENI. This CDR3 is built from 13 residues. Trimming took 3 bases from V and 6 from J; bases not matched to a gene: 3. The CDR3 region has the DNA TGTGCCAGCTCACCCGGACAGGGCGATGGCTACACCTTC. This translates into CASSPGQGDGYTF.

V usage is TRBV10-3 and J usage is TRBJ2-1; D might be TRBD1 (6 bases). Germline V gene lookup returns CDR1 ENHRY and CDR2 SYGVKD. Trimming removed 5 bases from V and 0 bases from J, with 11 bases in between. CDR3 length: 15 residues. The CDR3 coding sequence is TGTGCCATCAGTCAGGACAGTTCCTCCTACAATGAGCAGTTCTTC. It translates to CAISQDSSSYNEQFF.

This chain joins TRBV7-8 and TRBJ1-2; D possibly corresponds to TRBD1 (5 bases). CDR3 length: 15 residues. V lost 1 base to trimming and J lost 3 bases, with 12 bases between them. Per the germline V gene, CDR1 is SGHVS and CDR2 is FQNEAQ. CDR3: CASSLVGVGDYGYTF. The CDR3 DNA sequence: TGTGCCAGCAGCTTAGTTGGGGTAGGGGACTATGGCTACACCTTC.

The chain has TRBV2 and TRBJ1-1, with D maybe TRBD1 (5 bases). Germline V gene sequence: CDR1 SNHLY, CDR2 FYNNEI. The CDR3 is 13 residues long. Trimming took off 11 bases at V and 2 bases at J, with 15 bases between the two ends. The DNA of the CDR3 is TGTGCCGGGCACAGGTTTTTTAACACTGAAGCTTTCTTT. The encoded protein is CAGHRFFNTEAFF. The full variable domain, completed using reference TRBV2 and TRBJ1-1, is EPEVTQTPSHQVTQMGQEVILRCVPISNHLYFYWYRQILGQKVEFLVSFYNNEISEKSEIFDDQFSVERPDGSNFTLKIRSTKLEDSAMYFCAGHRFFNTEAFFGQGTRLTVV.

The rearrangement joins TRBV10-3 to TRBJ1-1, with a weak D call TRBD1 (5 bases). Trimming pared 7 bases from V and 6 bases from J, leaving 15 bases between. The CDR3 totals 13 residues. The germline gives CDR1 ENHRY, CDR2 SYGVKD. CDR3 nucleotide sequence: TGTGCCATCAATTCCAGGGTGAGAGCTGAAGCTTTCTTT. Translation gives CAINSRVRAEAFF.

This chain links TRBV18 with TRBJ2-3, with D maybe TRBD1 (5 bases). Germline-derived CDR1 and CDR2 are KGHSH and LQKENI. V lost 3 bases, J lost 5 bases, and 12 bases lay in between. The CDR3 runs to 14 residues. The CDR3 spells CASSPGQVQDTQYF. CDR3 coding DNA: TGTGCCAGCTCACCCGGACAAGTTCAAGATACGCAGTATTTT.

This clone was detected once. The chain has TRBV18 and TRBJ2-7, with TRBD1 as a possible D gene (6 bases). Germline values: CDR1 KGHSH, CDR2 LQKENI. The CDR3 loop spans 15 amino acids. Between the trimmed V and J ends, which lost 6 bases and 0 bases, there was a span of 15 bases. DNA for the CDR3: TGTGCCAGCTCGTTCGACAGGCCCAGCTCCTACGAGCAGTACTTC. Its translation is CASSFDRPSSYEQYF.

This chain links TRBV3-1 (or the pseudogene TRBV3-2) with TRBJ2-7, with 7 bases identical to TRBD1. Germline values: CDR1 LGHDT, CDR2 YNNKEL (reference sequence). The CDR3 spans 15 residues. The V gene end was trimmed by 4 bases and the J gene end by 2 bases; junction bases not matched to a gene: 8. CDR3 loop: CASSPRWQGAYEQYF. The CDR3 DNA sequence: TGTGCCAGCAGCCCTCGGTGGCAGGGGGCCTACGAGCAGTACTTC.

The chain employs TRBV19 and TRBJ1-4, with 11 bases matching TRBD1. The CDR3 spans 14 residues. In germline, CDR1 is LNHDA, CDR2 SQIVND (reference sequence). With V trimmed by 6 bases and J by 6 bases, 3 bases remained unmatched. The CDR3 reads CASRRGQGDEKLFF. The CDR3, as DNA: TGTGCCAGTAGGCGGGGACAGGGGGATGAAAAACTGTTTTTT.

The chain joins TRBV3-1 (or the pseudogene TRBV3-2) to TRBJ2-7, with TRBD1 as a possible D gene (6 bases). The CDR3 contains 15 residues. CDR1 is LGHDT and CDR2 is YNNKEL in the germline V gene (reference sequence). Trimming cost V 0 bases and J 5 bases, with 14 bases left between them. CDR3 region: CASSQEGAASNEQYF. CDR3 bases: TGTGCCAGCAGCCAAGAGGGGGCGGCTTCTAACGAGCAGTACTTC.

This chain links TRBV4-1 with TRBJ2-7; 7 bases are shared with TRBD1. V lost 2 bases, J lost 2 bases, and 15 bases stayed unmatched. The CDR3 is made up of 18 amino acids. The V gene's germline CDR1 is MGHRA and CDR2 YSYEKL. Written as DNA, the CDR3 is TGCGCCAGCAGCCAATGGTCGGGACAGACTTCATCAACCTACGAGCAGTACTTC. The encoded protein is CASSQWSGQTSSTYEQYF.

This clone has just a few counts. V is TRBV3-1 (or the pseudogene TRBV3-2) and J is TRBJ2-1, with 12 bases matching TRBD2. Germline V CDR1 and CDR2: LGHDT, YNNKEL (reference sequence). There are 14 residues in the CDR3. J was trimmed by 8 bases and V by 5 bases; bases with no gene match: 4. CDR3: CASSASGRGDEQFF. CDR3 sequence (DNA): TGTGCCAGCAGCGCTAGCGGGAGGGGGGATGAGCAGTTCTTC.

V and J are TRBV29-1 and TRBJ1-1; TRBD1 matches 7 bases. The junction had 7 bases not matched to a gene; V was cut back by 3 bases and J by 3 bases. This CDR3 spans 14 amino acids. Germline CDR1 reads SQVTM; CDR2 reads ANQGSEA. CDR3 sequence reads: CSVDITGADTEAFF. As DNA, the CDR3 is TGCAGCGTTGACATAACAGGGGCGGACACTGAAGCTTTCTTT.

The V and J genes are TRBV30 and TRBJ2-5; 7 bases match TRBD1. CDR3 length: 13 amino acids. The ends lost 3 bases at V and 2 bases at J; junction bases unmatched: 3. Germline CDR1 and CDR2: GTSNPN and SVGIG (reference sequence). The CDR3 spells CAWRKGAQETQYF. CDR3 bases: TGTGCCTGGAGAAAGGGGGCACAAGAGACCCAGTACTTC.

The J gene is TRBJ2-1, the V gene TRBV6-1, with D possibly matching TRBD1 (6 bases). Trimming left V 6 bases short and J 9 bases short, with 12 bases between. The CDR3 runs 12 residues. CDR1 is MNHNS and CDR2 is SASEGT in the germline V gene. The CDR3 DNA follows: TGTGCCAGCAGCGAACAGGGTACTGAGCAGTTCTTC. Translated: CASSEQGTEQFF.

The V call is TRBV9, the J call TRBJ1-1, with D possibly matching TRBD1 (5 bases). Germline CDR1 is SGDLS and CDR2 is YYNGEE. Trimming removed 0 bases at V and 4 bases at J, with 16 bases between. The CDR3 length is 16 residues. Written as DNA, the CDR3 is TGTGCCAGCAGCGTAGATGGTGCGGGGGTGGGCACTGAAGCTTTCTTT. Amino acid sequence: CASSVDGAGVGTEAFF.

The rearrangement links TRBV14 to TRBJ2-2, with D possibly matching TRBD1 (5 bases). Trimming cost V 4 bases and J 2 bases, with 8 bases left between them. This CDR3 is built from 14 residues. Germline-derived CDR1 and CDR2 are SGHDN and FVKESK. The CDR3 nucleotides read TGTGCCAGCAGCCGGGGCCTCAACACCGGGGAGCTGTTTTTT. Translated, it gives CASSRGLNTGELFF.

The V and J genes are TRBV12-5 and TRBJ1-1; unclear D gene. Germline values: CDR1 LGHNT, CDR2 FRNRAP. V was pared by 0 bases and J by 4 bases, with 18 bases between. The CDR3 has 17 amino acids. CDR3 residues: CASGLVRSGGQTTEAFF. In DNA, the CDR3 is TGTGCTAGTGGTTTGGTACGTTCGGGCGGGCAGACCACTGAAGCTTTCTTT. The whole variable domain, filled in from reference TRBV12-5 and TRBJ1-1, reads DARVTQTPRHKVTEMGQEVTMRCQPILGHNTVFWYRQTMMQGLELLAYFRNRAPLDDSGMPKDRFSAEMPDATLATLKIQPSEPRDSAVYFCASGLVRSGGQTTEAFFGQGTRLTVV.

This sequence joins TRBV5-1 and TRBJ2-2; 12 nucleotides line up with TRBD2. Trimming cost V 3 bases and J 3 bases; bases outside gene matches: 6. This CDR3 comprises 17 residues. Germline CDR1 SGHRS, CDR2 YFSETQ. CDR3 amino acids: CASSSTGLAGYTGELFF. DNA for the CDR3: TGCGCCAGCAGCTCGACCGGACTAGCGGGATACACCGGGGAGCTGTTTTTT.

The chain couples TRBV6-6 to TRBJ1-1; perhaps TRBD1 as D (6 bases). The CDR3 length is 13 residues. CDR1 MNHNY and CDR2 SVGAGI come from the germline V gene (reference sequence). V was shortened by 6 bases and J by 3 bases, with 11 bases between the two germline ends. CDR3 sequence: CASSPSGDTEAFF. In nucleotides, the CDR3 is TGTGCCAGCAGCCCTTCAGGGGACACTGAAGCTTTCTTT.

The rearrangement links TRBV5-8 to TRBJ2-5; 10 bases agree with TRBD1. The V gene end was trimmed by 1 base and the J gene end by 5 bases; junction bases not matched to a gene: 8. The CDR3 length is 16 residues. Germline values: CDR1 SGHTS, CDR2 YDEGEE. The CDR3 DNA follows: TGTGCCAGCAGCTTGAGTCACGGGGGACAGGGGGAGACCCAGTACTTC. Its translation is CASSLSHGGQGETQYF.

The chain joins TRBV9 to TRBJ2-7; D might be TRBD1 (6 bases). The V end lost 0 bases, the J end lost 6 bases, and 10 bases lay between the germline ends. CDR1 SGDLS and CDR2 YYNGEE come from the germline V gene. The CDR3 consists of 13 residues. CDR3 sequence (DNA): TGTGCCAGCAGCGTAGACTTAGGGGGCGAGCAGTACTTC. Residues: CASSVDLGGEQYF.

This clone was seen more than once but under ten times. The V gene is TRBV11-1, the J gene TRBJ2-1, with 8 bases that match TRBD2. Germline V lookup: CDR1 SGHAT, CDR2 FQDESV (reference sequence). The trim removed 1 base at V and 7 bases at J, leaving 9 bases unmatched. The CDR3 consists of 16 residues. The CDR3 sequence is CASSLGQREFSNEQFF. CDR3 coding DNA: TGTGCCAGCAGCTTAGGCCAGCGGGAGTTCTCGAATGAGCAGTTCTTC.

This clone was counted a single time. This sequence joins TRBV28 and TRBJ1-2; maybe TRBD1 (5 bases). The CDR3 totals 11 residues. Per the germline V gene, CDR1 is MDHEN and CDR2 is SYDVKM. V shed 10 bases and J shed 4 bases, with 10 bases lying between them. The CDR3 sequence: CATDSRYGYTF. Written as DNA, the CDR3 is TGTGCCACCGACAGCCGCTATGGCTACACCTTC.

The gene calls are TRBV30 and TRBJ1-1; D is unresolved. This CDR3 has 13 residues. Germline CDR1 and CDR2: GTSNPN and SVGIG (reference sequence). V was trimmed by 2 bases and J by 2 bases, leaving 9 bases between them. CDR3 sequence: CAWSHSVNTEAFF. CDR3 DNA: TGTGCCTGGAGTCATAGTGTAAACACTGAAGCTTTCTTT.

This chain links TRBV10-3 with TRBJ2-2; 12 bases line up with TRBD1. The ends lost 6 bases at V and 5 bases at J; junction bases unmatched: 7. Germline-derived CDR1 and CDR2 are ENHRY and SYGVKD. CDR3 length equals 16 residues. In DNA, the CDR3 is TGTGCCATCAGCAAGTCGGGACAGGGGGCAACCGGGGAGCTGTTTTTT. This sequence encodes CAISKSGQGATGELFF.